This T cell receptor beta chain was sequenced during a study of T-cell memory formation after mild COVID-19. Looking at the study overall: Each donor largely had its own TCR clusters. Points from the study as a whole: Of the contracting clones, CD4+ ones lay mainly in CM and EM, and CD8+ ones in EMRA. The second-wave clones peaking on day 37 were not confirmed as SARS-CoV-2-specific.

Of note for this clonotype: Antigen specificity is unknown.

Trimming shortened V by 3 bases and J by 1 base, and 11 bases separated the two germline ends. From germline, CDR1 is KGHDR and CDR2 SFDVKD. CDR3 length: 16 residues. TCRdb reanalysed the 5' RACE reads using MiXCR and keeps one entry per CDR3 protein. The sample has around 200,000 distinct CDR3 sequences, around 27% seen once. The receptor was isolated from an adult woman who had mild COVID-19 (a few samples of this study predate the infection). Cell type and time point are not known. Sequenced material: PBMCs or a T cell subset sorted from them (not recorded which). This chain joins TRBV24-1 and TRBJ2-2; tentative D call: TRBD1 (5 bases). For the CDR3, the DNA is TGTGCCACCAGTGATGGGCGACAGCTGAACACCGGGGAGCTGTTTTTT. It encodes CATSDGRQLNTGELFF.